What follows are 14 T cell receptor beta chains derived from one specimen sequenced in a study of blood T cell repertoires in COVID-19. The protocol was immunoSEQ multiplex PCR, while the TCRdb copy is restricted to in-frame clones and leaves out a portion. The sample consists of about 280,000 clones, roughly 87% of them appearing once. Sequencing input: PBMCs or T cells enriched from blood (not recorded which). The receptors were sampled from a woman in her forties who had recovered from COVID-19.

This chain connects TRBV29-1 to TRBJ2-7; weak D call: TRBD1 (6 bases). CDR1 is SQVTM, CDR2 ANQGSEA, per germline. The CDR3 covers 13 residues. The V and J ends lost 2 bases and 9 bases respectively, with 17 bases between them. CDR3 protein: CSVETPNRESQYF. CDR3 sequence (DNA): TGCAGCGTTGAAACCCCGAACAGGGAATCGCAGTACTTC.

The V gene is TRBV4-3, the J gene TRBJ1-4; D is undetermined. The CDR3 is 16 residues long. The V end was cut by 0 bases, the J end by 0 bases, with 8 bases between. CDR1 and CDR2 from the germline V gene are LGHNA and YSLEER. The CDR3 loop reads CASSQEAGTTNEKLFF. As DNA, the CDR3 is TGCGCCAGCAGCCAAGAGGCGGGCACAACTAATGAAAAACTGTTTTTT.

The table lists this clone with a few counts. This rearrangement joins TRBV19 to TRBJ1-6, with 10 bases fitting TRBD1. The J segment lost 9 bases and the V segment lost 3 bases, leaving 5 bases of the junction unmatched. Per germline, CDR1 LNHDA and CDR2 SQIVND (reference sequence). This CDR3 has 15 amino acids. In DNA, the CDR3 is TGTGCCAGTAGTATCGGGGACAGGGGTCGTTCACCCCTCCACTTT. Protein product: CASSIGDRGRSPLHF.

The chain uses TRBV11-2 and TRBJ1-5, with no clear D. The CDR3 runs to 14 residues. CDR1 and CDR2 from the germline V gene are SGHAT and FQNNGV. V lost 1 base and J 7 bases, leaving 11 bases between the germline ends. The CDR3 nucleotides read TGTGCCAGCAGCTTAGGGCCAGGCGTCCAGCCCCAGCATTTT. This sequence encodes CASSLGPGVQPQHF.

This clone was found once. The chain uses TRBV28 and TRBJ1-5; TRBD1 agrees at 7 bases. J was trimmed by 9 bases and V by 2 bases; bases with no gene match: 10. In germline, CDR1 is MDHEN, CDR2 SYDVKM. The CDR3 is 15 residues long. For the CDR3, the DNA is TGTGCCAGCAGTTTACTACAGGGGCCGAAGGGGCCCCAGCATTTT. It yields the protein CASSLLQGPKGPQHF.

This clone was recorded only once. The chain recombines TRBV19 with TRBJ1-6; D gene unclear. This CDR3 has 13 amino acids. The germline CDR1 and CDR2 sequences are LNHDA and SQIVND (reference sequence). V lost 10 bases, J lost 7 bases, and 14 bases lay in between. The CDR3 spells CATHGNSNSPLHF. As DNA, the CDR3 is TGTGCCACCCACGGGAATTCAAATTCACCCCTCCACTTT.

The chain employs TRBV3-1 (or the pseudogene TRBV3-2) and TRBJ1-1; 8 bases line up with TRBD1. Germline assignment: CDR1 LGHDT and CDR2 YNNKEL (reference sequence). The J segment lost 8 bases and the V segment lost 4 bases, leaving 3 bases of the junction unmatched. The CDR3 sequence is 12 residues long. The chain's CDR3 is CASSPDRGEAFF. CDR3 nucleotide sequence: TGTGCCAGCAGCCCCGACAGGGGCGAAGCTTTCTTT.

This chain links TRBV6-5 with TRBJ1-1, with 8 bases aligning to TRBD1. The CDR3 has 14 amino acids. CDR1 is MNHEY and CDR2 is SVGAGI in the germline V gene. V shed 0 bases and J 7 bases; nucleotides not matched to a gene: 4. In DNA, the CDR3 is TGTGCCAGCAGTTACTCCGGACAGGGCGGTGAAGCTTTCTTT. This encodes CASSYSGQGGEAFF.

The V call is TRBV7-2, the J call TRBJ2-7; 8 bases fit TRBD1. V was pared by 4 bases and J by 6 bases, with 8 bases of the junction left unmatched. CDR1 is SGHTA, CDR2 FQGNSA, per germline. The length of the CDR3 is 14 residues. The CDR3 loop reads CASSSSTGAGEQYF. As DNA, the CDR3 is TGTGCCAGCAGCTCGTCGACAGGGGCTGGCGAGCAGTACTTC.

V is TRBV20-1 and J is TRBJ2-7; 10 nucleotides line up with TRBD2. V gave up 3 bases and J gave up 7 bases; unmatched junction bases: 6. The CDR3 extends over 13 amino acids. Germline CDR1 reads DFQATT; CDR2 reads SNEGSKA (reference sequence). The CDR3 is CSASASGSWEQYF. The CDR3 bases are TGCAGTGCTAGTGCTAGCGGGAGCTGGGAGCAGTACTTC.

This clone came up once. This chain joins TRBV6-1 and TRBJ1-4, with 7 bases fitting TRBD1. The CDR3 covers 16 residues. The V gene's germline CDR1 is MNHNS and CDR2 SASEGT. The V gene end was trimmed by 4 bases and the J gene end by 0 bases; junction bases not matched to a gene: 5. The CDR3: CASSGRQGTTNEKLFF. The DNA for the CDR3 is TGTGCCAGCAGTGGCCGACAGGGAACAACTAATGAAAAACTGTTTTTT.

The chain couples TRBV18 to TRBJ1-5; no clear D gene. V lost 1 base, J lost 4 bases, and 17 bases lay in between. CDR1 is KGHSH, CDR2 LQKENI, per germline. The CDR3 runs 17 residues. This CDR3 is CASSPRANPGWNQPQHF. CDR3 coding DNA: TGTGCCAGCTCACCACGGGCTAACCCGGGGTGGAATCAGCCCCAGCATTTT.

This chain connects TRBV27 to TRBJ2-7; tentatively, D is TRBD1 (7 bases). CDR1 MNHEY and CDR2 SMNVEV come from the germline V gene (reference sequence). The CDR3 is 14 residues long. Between the trimmed V and J ends, which lost 3 bases and 4 bases, there was a span of 13 bases. The CDR3 DNA is TGTGCCAGCAGTTTTTATCCAGGGGGGTACGAGCAGTACTTC. Residues: CASSFYPGGYEQYF.

A note on this clone: This specimen includes other DNA sequences encoding the same CDR3. CDR3 region: CASSQDRGSNEQFF. CDR3 nucleotide sequence: TGCGCCAGCAGCCAAGATCGTGGGAGCAATGAGCAGTTCTTC. This chain connects TRBV4-3 to TRBJ2-1, with a weak D call TRBD2 (5 bases). The V gene's germline CDR1 is LGHNA and CDR2 YSLEER. The CDR3 extends over 14 amino acids. Deletions cut 0 bases from V and 6 bases from J, with 9 bases between.